These 18 T cell receptor beta chains share one sample of origin, sequenced in a study of cytomegalovirus exposure and HLA in healthy donors. PCR involved 60 Vbeta and 13 Jbeta primers. Libraries were prepared by immunoSEQ multiplex PCR; TCRdb keeps only in-frame clonotypes and omits some of them. The sample includes under 150,000 clones, about 70% seen only once; the top ten take more than 3%. The sample comprised PBMCs. Receptor source: a young man in good health and CMV-seronegative.

The chain combines TRBV19 with TRBJ1-5, with D maybe TRBD1 (5 bases). The germline V gene encodes CDR1 LNHDA and CDR2 SQIVND (reference sequence). CDR3 length: 12 residues. The V end was cut by 9 bases, the J end by 7 bases, with 13 bases between. DNA for the CDR3: TGTGCCAGCAGCGGGGGTTCCCAGCCCCAGCATTTT. Translation gives CASSGGSQPQHF.

This sequence joins TRBV7-9 and TRBJ1-2, with unresolved D. The length of the CDR3 is 15 residues. Trimming took off 1 base at V and 1 base at J, with 10 bases between the two ends. Germline loops: CDR1 SEHNR, CDR2 FQNEAQ (reference sequence). CDR3 loop: CASSLGGGGNYGYTF. The CDR3 coding sequence is TGTGCCAGCAGCTTAGGGGGAGGCGGTAACTATGGCTACACCTTC. Together with reference TRBV7-9 and TRBJ1-2, the CDR3 gives the full variable domain: DTGVSQNPRHKITKRGQNVTFRCDPISEHNRLYWYRQTLGQGPEFLTYFQNEAQLEKSRLLSDRFSAERPKGSFSTLEIQRTEQGDSAMYLCASSLGGGGNYGYTFGSGTRLTVV.

This chain uses TRBV5-1 with TRBJ1-1; D is unresolved. Germline CDR1 is SGHRS and CDR2 is YFSETQ. V was shortened by 0 bases and J by 4 bases, with 16 bases between the two germline ends. This CDR3 is 16 amino acids long. Written as DNA, the CDR3 is TGCGCCAGCAGCTTGGCGGAGGAGTTTAGGGCCACTGAAGCTTTCTTT. Translation: CASSLAEEFRATEAFF.

V usage is TRBV2 and J usage is TRBJ2-7; TRBD1 agrees at 8 bases. The CDR3 length is 14 residues. CDR1 is SNHLY and CDR2 is FYNNEI in the germline V gene. J was trimmed by 0 bases and V by 5 bases; bases with no gene match: 3. The CDR3 reads CASSWDRSSYEQYF. The CDR3 region has the DNA TGTGCCAGCAGTTGGGACAGGAGCTCCTACGAGCAGTACTTC.

The J gene is TRBJ2-3, the V gene TRBV14; TRBD2 matches at 11 bases. J lost 1 base, V lost 0 bases, and 9 bases had no gene match. Germline values: CDR1 SGHDN, CDR2 FVKESK. The CDR3 totals 19 residues. The CDR3 sequence: CASSQDHPLLAGGTDTQYF. The CDR3 coding sequence is TGTGCCAGCAGCCAAGATCACCCCTTACTAGCGGGAGGCACAGATACGCAGTATTTT.

The chain has TRBV5-1 and TRBJ2-1; D is ambiguous. The CDR3 is 15 amino acids. With 1 base removed from V and 0 bases from J, the gap between germline ends came to 8 bases. Germline values: CDR1 SGHRS, CDR2 YFSETQ. The CDR3 DNA reads TGCGCCAGCAGCTTGCTCCCCGGCTCCTACAATGAGCAGTTCTTC. This encodes CASSLLPGSYNEQFF.

V gene TRBV11-2 combines with J gene TRBJ2-7, with 11 nucleotides matching TRBD1. The junction had 9 bases not matched to a gene; V was cut back by 1 base and J by 7 bases. Germline CDR1 and CDR2: SGHAT and FQNNGV. The CDR3 consists of 16 residues. The DNA for the CDR3 is TGTGCCAGCAGCTTAGTTCTACCGGGACAGGGGGGTGAGCAGTACTTC. This encodes CASSLVLPGQGGEQYF.

V usage is TRBV5-1 and J usage is TRBJ1-4; unclear D gene. Germline CDR1 is SGHRS and CDR2 is YFSETQ. V gave up 4 bases and J gave up 4 bases, with 8 bases separating them. The CDR3 is 13 amino acids. The CDR3 DNA is TGCGCCAGCAGCGACGGACTTAATGAAAAACTGTTTTTT. Its protein is CASSDGLNEKLFF.

The chain uses TRBV4-2 and TRBJ1-4, with 7 positions matching TRBD1. Germline loops: CDR1 LGHNA, CDR2 YNFKEQ. After removal of 1 base from V and 7 bases from J, the junction contained 6 bases not matched to a gene. This CDR3 spans 15 amino acids. Here the CDR3 reads CASSQGDRVGEKLFF. CDR3 DNA: TGTGCCAGCAGCCAAGGCGACAGGGTGGGTGAAAAACTGTTTTTT.

This sequence joins TRBV27 and TRBJ1-1; tentative D call: TRBD1 (6 bases). Germline CDR1 is MNHEY and CDR2 is SMNVEV (reference sequence). The CDR3 totals 15 residues. The ends were cut back, 3 bases at V and 1 base at J, with 12 bases in the middle. CDR3 nucleotide sequence: TGTGCCAGCAGTTTCACAGGGAGATCGAACACTGAAGCTTTCTTT. Translated, it gives CASSFTGRSNTEAFF.

This clone occurred once. This chain connects TRBV6-1 to TRBJ2-1; TRBD2 aligns across 10 bases. CDR3 size: 15 residues. Germline V lookup: CDR1 MNHNS, CDR2 SASEGT. Trimming removed 1 base from V and 3 bases from J; junction bases left unmatched: 0. In nucleotides, the CDR3 is TGTGCCAGCAGTGAAGGGACTAGCGGCTACAATGAGCAGTTCTTC. Translated: CASSEGTSGYNEQFF.

V is TRBV28 and J is TRBJ2-1; weak D call: TRBD2 (6 bases). Germline-derived CDR1 and CDR2 are MDHEN and SYDVKM. Trimming left V 3 bases short and J 5 bases short, with 14 bases between. The CDR3 contains 15 residues. CDR3 loop: CASSFGDWLNNEQFF. CDR3 nucleotides: TGTGCCAGCAGTTTTGGGGACTGGCTAAACAATGAGCAGTTCTTC.

V and J are TRBV6-1 and TRBJ2-7, with TRBD2 matching 7 bases. Trimming took 0 bases from V and 0 from J; bases not matched to a gene: 2. The CDR3 has 15 residues. The germline V gene encodes CDR1 MNHNS and CDR2 SASEGT. In nucleotides, the CDR3 is TGTGCCAGCAGTGAAGCGGCGGGAGTCTCCTACGAGCAGTACTTC. This encodes CASSEAAGVSYEQYF.

This clone came up once. The V gene is TRBV28, the J gene TRBJ2-1; TRBD2 matches 10 bases. Trimming took 7 bases from V and 7 from J; bases not matched to a gene: 7. CDR3 length equals 14 residues. Germline V gene data show CDR1 as MDHEN and CDR2 as SYDVKM. The chain's CDR3 is CASIQIAGGNEQFF. CDR3 DNA sequence: TGTGCCAGCATTCAGATAGCGGGAGGAAATGAGCAGTTCTTC. The full variable domain, with the rest looked up from reference TRBV28 and TRBJ2-1, is DVKVTQSSRYLVKRTGEKVFLECVQDMDHENMFWYRQDPGLGLRLIYFSYDVKMKEKGDIPEGYSVSREKKERFSLILESASTNQTSMYLCASIQIAGGNEQFFGPGTRLTVL.

The chain joins TRBV5-1 to TRBJ2-5; TRBD2 matches at 8 bases. CDR1 and CDR2 (germline): SGHRS, YFSETQ. Unmatched junction bases numbered 6, after V lost 0 bases and J lost 5 bases. CDR3 size: 15 residues. The CDR3 sequence is CASSLEDPGGETQYF. CDR3 DNA sequence: TGCGCCAGCAGCTTGGAGGACCCGGGAGGGGAGACCCAGTACTTC.

The chain links TRBV19 to TRBJ2-7, with D perhaps TRBD1 (5 bases). The CDR3 has 15 residues. The germline V gene has CDR1 LNHDA and CDR2 SQIVND (reference sequence). Trimming pared 6 bases from V and 2 bases from J, leaving 17 bases between. The CDR3: CASSPGQGATYEQYF. The DNA of the CDR3 is TGTGCCAGTAGCCCCGGGCAGGGCGCGACCTACGAGCAGTACTTC.

V usage is TRBV10-3 and J usage is TRBJ2-7; 11 bases align to TRBD1. The CDR3 loop spans 15 amino acids. The trim removed 6 bases at V and 5 bases at J, leaving 9 bases unmatched. Looked up from germline, CDR1 is ENHRY and CDR2 is SYGVKD. The CDR3 coding sequence is TGTGCCATCAGCCAGGACAGGGGGCTTTTAGACGAGCAGTACTTC. Translated, it gives CAISQDRGLLDEQYF.

This clone was found once. This sequence joins TRBV19 and TRBJ1-1; unclear D gene. The CDR3 sequence is 14 residues long. V was cut by 7 bases and J by 7 bases, with 19 bases left in between. Looked up from germline, CDR1 is LNHDA and CDR2 is SQIVND (reference sequence). The CDR3, as DNA: TGTGCCAGTACCAACAGCCCTGCGGGTGGTGAAGCTTTCTTT. Translated, it gives CASTNSPAGGEAFF.